These T cell receptor beta chains were read from a single sample in a study of regulatory T cells in long-lasting Graves disease. In TCRdb, the multiplex PCR reads were re-called with MiXCR into one record per CDR3 protein. There are some 370,000 distinct CDR3 sequences in the sample; around 20% occur only once, and 20% lies in the top ten. The sequences come from peripheral blood mononuclear cells (PBMCs), collected when the disease was refractory, from a patient treated with antithyroid drugs. The receptors originated from a female donor with Graves disease. Each CDR3 is given with its conserved first and last residue. D genes are given only for firm matches. Part of the rows lack a size; the others show once, few, many or a class for expanded clones.

len	v_gene	d_gene	abundance	j_gene	CDR3nt	CDR3aa
12	TRBV9	.	.	TRBJ1-6	TGTGCCAGCAGCGGGGAGGGTTCACCCCTCCACTTT	CASSGEGSPLHF
12	TRBV2	.	many	TRBJ2-5	TGTGCCAGCAGGACAGACCAAGAGACCCAGTACTTC	CASRTDQETQYF
13	TRBV29-1	.	few	TRBJ2-5	TGCAGCGTTGATTTCGGGGGACAAGAGACCCAGTACTTC	CSVDFGGQETQYF
12	TRBV5-4	.	.	TRBJ1-1	TGTGCCAGCAGCGCGCTTGACACTGAAGCTTTCTTT	CASSALDTEAFF
13	TRBV20-1	TRBD1	many	TRBJ1-1	TGCAGTGCGTTACAGGGGGGGAACACTGAAGCTTTCTTT	CSALQGGNTEAFF
14	TRBV27	.	many	TRBJ2-7	TGTGCCAGCAGTCCGTTAGGGGGAAACTACGAGCAGTACTTC	CASSPLGGNYEQYF
14	TRBV7-2	.	few	TRBJ1-2	TGTGCCAGCGGAATGACGTGGGGGGCGCAAGGCTACACCTTC	CASGMTWGAQGYTF
13	TRBV30	.	few	TRBJ1-4	TGTGCCTGGAGGACGATGGCTAATGAAAAACTGGTTTTT	CAWRTMANEKLVF
13	TRBV28	.	.	TRBJ2-7	TGTGCCAGCAGTTTCCAGGGCCGAGACGAGCAGTACTTC	CASSFQGRDEQYF
16	TRBV6-1	TRBD2	once	TRBJ2-3	TGTGCCAGCAGCCAACGCTGGAGCGGGAGGGGAGATACGCAGTATTTT	CASSQRWSGRGDTQYF
13	TRBV7-9	.	.	TRBJ2-1	TGTGCCAGCAGCTCCGGGGCCGGTAATGAGCAGTTCTTC	CASSSGAGNEQFF
14	TRBV20-1	.	few	TRBJ2-7	TGCAGTGCTAGTCCCGTATTTAGCTCCTACGAGCAGTACTTC	CSASPVFSSYEQYF
15	TRBV6-1	TRBD1	few	TRBJ2-3	TGTGCCAGCAGTCCAACAGGGGGTATAGTGGATACGCAGTATTTT	CASSPTGGIVDTQYF
13	TRBV7-3	.	few	TRBJ2-5	TGTGCCAGCAGCTTAGTTGACCAAGAGACCCAGTACTTC	CASSLVDQETQYF
15	TRBV27	TRBD1	few	TRBJ2-7	TGTGCCAGCAGTCATGGACAGGGGGCTCTCTACGAGCAGTACTTC	CASSHGQGALYEQYF
11	TRBV28	.	many	TRBJ2-7	TGTGCCAGCGGGCCAATCAACGAGCAGTACTTC	CASGPINEQYF
15	TRBV28	TRBD1	many	TRBJ2-5	TGTGCCAGCAGTTCCGGGACAGCAGACCAAGAGACCCAGTACTTC	CASSSGTADQETQYF
15	TRBV11-2	TRBD1	many	TRBJ1-2	TGTGCCAGCAGCTTAGGTTCAGGGGGCCTCTATGGCTACACCTTC	CASSLGSGGLYGYTF
14	TRBV4-3	.	.	TRBJ2-7	TGCGCCAGCAGCCAAGATCTCGCGGGGCCCGAGCAGTACTTC	CASSQDLAGPEQYF
14	TRBV7-3	TRBD1	many	TRBJ1-1	TGTGCCAGCAGCCGAGACAGGGTGAACACTGAAGCTTTCTTT	CASSRDRVNTEAFF
17	TRBV12-3/TRBV12-4	TRBD1	many	TRBJ1-3	TGTGCCAGCAGTTTGGCCGGAACCGGGACAGGTAGAAACACCATATATTTT	CASSLAGTGTGRNTIYF
14	TRBV20-1	.	.	TRBJ2-7	TGCAGTGCTAGGAGGGGGGGTGAGAGGTACGAGCAGTACTTC	CSARRGGERYEQYF
15	TRBV14	.	.	TRBJ1-6	TGTGCCAGCAGCCAAGATCAGGGGAGGGATTCACCCCTCCACTTT	CASSQDQGRDSPLHF
17	TRBV20-1	TRBD1	.	TRBJ1-5	TGCAGTGCTTCCCCGGGACAGCCTAGTTGGGTAGGTCAGCCCCAGCATTTT	CSASPGQPSWVGQPQHF
10	TRBV20-1	.	once	TRBJ2-2	TGCAGTGCCCTTCGCGGGGAGCTGTTTTTT	CSALRGELFF
14	TRBV12-3/TRBV12-4	.	many	TRBJ1-1	TGTGCCAGCAGTTTAGGGGGGCGGGTCACTGAAGCTTTCTTT	CASSLGGRVTEAFF